The 15 T cell receptor beta chains reported below all come from one sample, sequenced in a study of blood T cell repertoires in COVID-19 (dated by TCRdb to 2020 to 2022). Libraries were built with the immunoSEQ multiplex PCR assay. TCRdb holds this immuneACCESS table with in-frame rearrangements only. Some clones are missing; in checked studies, unresolved V genes explain under half, and the rest has no known cause. This sample lists roughly 87,000 clones; about four fifths were detected once. The ten largest clones take up around 16% of the sample. The sequenced material came from peripheral blood. The receptor source for this set is a woman aged 55-75 years with acute or convalescent COVID-19.

This chain connects TRBV7-2 to TRBJ2-5; TRBD1 aligns across 8 bases. Losses at the gene ends were 5 bases for V and 5 bases for J; bases not matched to a gene: 19. The CDR3 sequence is 18 residues long. CDR1 SGHTA and CDR2 FQGNSA come from the germline V gene. The CDR3 nucleotides read TGTGCCAGCAGCCCGGGTGTCGGAACAGGGGGTATAGGCGAGACCCAGTACTTC. Translation gives CASSPGVGTGGIGETQYF.

This sequence joins TRBV10-3 and TRBJ2-7, with 8 bases fitting TRBD1. Germline V gene data show CDR1 as ENHRY and CDR2 as SYGVKD. The CDR3 runs to 14 residues. V shed 1 base and J 5 bases; nucleotides not matched to a gene: 4. CDR3 bases: TGTGCCATCAGTGAGTGGCAGGGGGCTAACGAGCAGTACTTC. Its protein product is CAISEWQGANEQYF.

The V gene is TRBV6-5, the J gene TRBJ2-7; no clear D gene. The germline V gene encodes CDR1 MNHEY and CDR2 SVGAGI. The CDR3 spans 12 residues. V was shortened by 5 bases and J by 2 bases, with 7 bases between the two germline ends. The CDR3: CASSIVAYEQYF. The CDR3 DNA follows: TGTGCCAGCAGTATTGTAGCCTACGAGCAGTACTTC.

The rearrangement joins TRBV5-5 to TRBJ1-3; 7 nucleotides match TRBD1. The CDR3 sequence is 14 residues long. The junction had 3 bases not matched to a gene; V was cut back by 4 bases and J by 2 bases. Germline CDR1 SGHKS, CDR2 YYEKEE (reference sequence). The CDR3 region has the DNA TGTGCCAGCAGCCCGGGGACAGCTGGAAACACCATATATTTT. Protein product: CASSPGTAGNTIYF.

This rearrangement joins TRBV11-2 to TRBJ1-1, with a weak D call TRBD1 (6 bases). From germline, CDR1 is SGHAT and CDR2 FQNNGV. The V and J ends lost 4 bases and 1 base respectively, with 10 bases between them. This CDR3 comprises 14 residues. The DNA for the CDR3 is TGTGCCAGCAGCTCGGGACAAACGAACACTGAAGCTTTCTTT. It yields the protein CASSSGQTNTEAFF.

The chain combines TRBV7-2 with TRBJ2-5, with 13 nucleotides matching TRBD2. Germline lookup yields CDR1 SGHTA and CDR2 FQGNSA. This CDR3 is 17 amino acids long. Trimming took 4 bases from V and 5 from J; bases not matched to a gene: 10. The DNA of the CDR3 is TGTGCCAGCAGCTCCGAGCGGACTAGCGGGGGTGGGGAGACCCAGTACTTC. It is translated as CASSSERTSGGGETQYF.

The V gene is TRBV10-2, the J gene TRBJ1-5; D ambiguous. The V and J ends lost 2 bases and 7 bases respectively, with 15 bases between them. Germline V gene sequence: CDR1 WSHSY, CDR2 SAAADI. The CDR3 spans 15 residues. CDR3 nucleotide sequence: TGCGCCAGCAGTGAGGCCCAGGAGGGAGACCAGCCCCAGCATTTT. Its protein is CASSEAQEGDQPQHF.

This clone was seen more than once but under ten times. The chain couples TRBV30 to TRBJ1-4, with TRBD1 matching over 7 bases. J gave up 6 bases and V 4 bases, and 5 bases lay outside the gene matches. CDR3 length: 13 amino acids. In germline, CDR1 is GTSNPN, CDR2 SVGIG (reference sequence). The CDR3 region has the DNA TGTGCCTGGAACGACAGGGCATATGAAAAACTGTTTTTT. It is translated as CAWNDRAYEKLFF.

The CDR3 is CASNGGGAREAFF. CDR3 DNA sequence: TGTGCCAGCAATGGTGGGGGGGCGCGGGAAGCTTTCTTT. The rearrangement uses TRBV2 and TRBJ1-1; maybe TRBD1 (6 bases). In germline, CDR1 is SNHLY, CDR2 FYNNEI. This CDR3 is 13 amino acids long. V was clipped by 7 bases and J by 8 bases, with 17 bases between them.

The chain carries TRBV28 and TRBJ1-2, with TRBD1 identical over 9 bases. Trimming removed 4 bases from V and 6 bases from J; junction bases left unmatched: 12. CDR1 and CDR2 from the germline V gene are MDHEN and SYDVKM. This CDR3 contains 16 residues. The CDR3 loop is CASSSPGQGSGNGYTF. In DNA form, the CDR3 reads TGTGCCAGCAGTTCCCCGGGACAGGGTAGTGGCAATGGCTACACCTTC.

The rearrangement links TRBV6-5 to TRBJ1-3; TRBD1 aligns across 9 bases. Per germline, CDR1 MNHEY and CDR2 SVGAGI. V lost 7 bases to trimming and J lost 1 base; unmatched junction nucleotides: 5. The CDR3 loop spans 15 amino acids. The CDR3 DNA reads TGTGCCAGCATATTACAGGGGGCGTCTGGAAACACCATATATTTT. Residues: CASILQGASGNTIYF.

This clone was observed once. The chain combines TRBV5-3 with TRBJ2-2; TRBD2 is a possible D gene (5 bases). TRBV5-3 is annotated as an ORF whose role is uncertain. The CDR3 loop spans 16 amino acids. Trimming took 0 bases from V and 1 from J, leaving 10 bases between them. This chain's CDR3 is CARSLVRVRNTGELFF. In DNA, the CDR3 is TGTGCCAGAAGCTTGGTGAGGGTAAGGAACACCGGGGAGCTGTTTTTT.

The rearrangement joins TRBV7-6 to TRBJ2-3, with 8 bases aligning to TRBD2. The length of the CDR3 is 18 residues. V shed 1 base, J shed 0 bases, and the junction held 9 bases outside the gene matches. Looked up from germline, CDR1 is SGHVS and CDR2 is FNYEAQ. CDR3 sequence: CASSLGLAGRASTDTQYF. The CDR3 nucleotides are TGTGCCAGCAGCTTAGGGCTAGCGGGCCGTGCTAGCACAGATACGCAGTATTTT. Looking up the rest from reference TRBV7-6 and TRBJ2-3 gives the full variable domain: GAGVSQSPRYKVTKRGQDVALRCDPISGHVSLYWYRQALGQGPEFLTYFNYEAQQDKSGLPNDRFSAERPEGSISTLTIQRTEQRDSAMYRCASSLGLAGRASTDTQYFGPGTRLTVL.

The chain employs TRBV7-6 and TRBJ1-5; 7 bases line up with TRBD1. The CDR3 spans 14 residues. Germline V gene sequence: CDR1 SGHVS, CDR2 FNYEAQ. The J segment lost 5 bases and the V segment lost 3 bases, leaving 4 bases of the junction unmatched. CDR3 loop: CASSFGTADQPQHF. The CDR3 DNA is TGTGCCAGCAGCTTCGGGACAGCGGATCAGCCCCAGCATTTT.

The gene calls are TRBV7-2 and TRBJ2-7; 12 bases fit TRBD2. Germline V gene data show CDR1 as SGHTA and CDR2 as FQGNSA. Unmatched junction bases numbered 8, after V lost 2 bases and J lost 6 bases. The CDR3 extends over 16 amino acids. The CDR3 bases are TGTGCCAGCAGCTTAATGCTAGCGGGGGGGGTTAGCGAGCAGTACTTC. Protein sequence: CASSLMLAGGVSEQYF. The full variable domain, its missing parts supplied by reference TRBV7-2 and TRBJ2-7, is GAGVSQSPSNKVTEKGKDVELRCDPISGHTALYWYRQSLGQGLEFLIYFQGNSAPDKSGLPSDRFSAERTGGSVSTLTIQRTQQEDSAVYLCASSLMLAGGVSEQYFGPGTRLTVT.